This T cell receptor beta chain is drawn from a study of blood T cell repertoires in COVID-19. For the study at large: The samples span acute and convalescent COVID-19 from the United States, Italy and Spain. From T cells, B-cell-depleted T cells, or PBMCs came the material, which was cDNA or gDNA.

The CDR3 loop spans 15 amino acids. Germline CDR1 reads KGHDR; CDR2 reads SFDVKD. V was clipped by 4 bases and J by 6 bases; unmatched bases: 7. As handled by the study authors: Amplification of reference gene primers was used by the study to estimate nucleated cell counts. Libraries were prepared by immunoSEQ multiplex PCR; TCRdb keeps only in-frame clonotypes and omits some of them. V and J calls plus clone size are reproduced from that table; the DNA served to infer D and trimming. Of more than 45,000 clones in the sample, more than 75% were seen once. The chain has TRBV24-1 and TRBJ2-2; 7 bases are a match to TRBD1. Sequencing was performed on peripheral blood. The clonotype was recovered from a human donor with active COVID-19. The donor label of this sample is uncertain. CDR3 sequence: CATSETGSLAGELFF. The DNA for the CDR3 is TGTGCCACCAGTGAGACAGGGTCTCTGGCCGGGGAGCTGTTTTTT.